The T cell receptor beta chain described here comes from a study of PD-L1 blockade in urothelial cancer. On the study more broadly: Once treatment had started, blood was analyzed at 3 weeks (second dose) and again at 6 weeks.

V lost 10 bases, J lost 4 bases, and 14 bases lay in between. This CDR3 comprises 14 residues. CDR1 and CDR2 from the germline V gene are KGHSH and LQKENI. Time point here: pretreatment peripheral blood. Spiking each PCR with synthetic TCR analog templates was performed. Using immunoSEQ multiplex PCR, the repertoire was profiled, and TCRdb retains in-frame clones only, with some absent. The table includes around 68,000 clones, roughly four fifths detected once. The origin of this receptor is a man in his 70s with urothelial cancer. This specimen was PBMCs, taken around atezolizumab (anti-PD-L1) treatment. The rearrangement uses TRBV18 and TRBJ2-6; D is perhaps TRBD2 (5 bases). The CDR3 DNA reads TGTGCCACCACCCTTTCGGGGGGGGCCAACGTCCTGACTTTC. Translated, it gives CATTLSGGANVLTF.